Included here is one T cell receptor (beta chain) sequence, with context. Profiled with immunoSEQ multiplex PCR; TCRdb holds only in-frame clones, not every one. The sample carries a few hundred thousand clones, about 88% recorded once. The entry originates in a study of blood T cell repertoires in COVID-19. This receptor was identified in a woman aged 50 to 60 who had recovered from COVID-19. The material sequenced was PBMCs or T cells enriched from blood (not recorded which).

CDR3 DNA sequence: TGTGCCAGCAGCCCAACAGTAGCGGGAGGGCCTTACAATGAGCAGTTCTTC. Encoded protein: CASSPTVAGGPYNEQFF. The chain has TRBV5-8 and TRBJ2-1, with 11 nucleotides matching TRBD2. The CDR3 is 17 amino acids. J lost 4 bases, V lost 4 bases, and 10 bases had no gene match. Germline CDR1 and CDR2: SGHTS and YDEGEE.